Shown below are 11 T cell receptor beta chains from a single sample sequenced in a study of CD8+ T cells in alopecia areata. Sequencing used cDNA as its template, made by extracting RNA and reverse transcribing it. Repertoires were generated with immunoSEQ multiplex PCR, while TCRdb's copy carries only in-frame clones and drops some. This sample has approximately 180,000 clones; 50% to 65% occur once, and the top ten carry 11%. Treatment in this sample: oral pan-JAK inhibitor, 5-10 mg twice daily. The sequencing used CD8+ T cells sorted from blood, collected at week 24, from a patient treated with tofacitinib. The source of these receptors is a human donor with alopecia areata.

The chain recombines TRBV5-6 with TRBJ2-7; D might be TRBD2 (5 bases). Germline values: CDR1 SGHDT, CDR2 YYEEEE. The CDR3 consists of 16 residues. V gave up 0 bases and J gave up 0 bases, with 13 bases separating them. The chain's CDR3 is CASSLGGLSTSYEQYF. DNA for the CDR3: TGTGCCAGCAGCTTGGGTGGACTTTCAACCTCCTACGAGCAGTACTTC. Full variable domain (rest looked up from reference TRBV5-6 and TRBJ2-7): DAGVTQSPTHLIKTRGQQVTLRCSPKSGHDTVSWYQQALGQGPQFIFQYYEEEERQRGNFPDRFSGHQFPNYSSELNVNALLLGDSALYLCASSLGGLSTSYEQYFGPGTRLTVT.

The chain has TRBV6-5 and TRBJ2-7; D may correspond to TRBD1 or TRBD2 (5 bases each). Germline V CDR1 and CDR2: MNHEY, SVGAGI. This CDR3 region has 14 residues. V lost 5 bases and J 7 bases, leaving 18 bases between the germline ends. The CDR3 nucleotides read TGTGCCAGCAGTCAAGGGACGGGGATCAGTGAGCAGTACTTC. The encoded protein is CASSQGTGISEQYF.

The table lists this clone with a few counts. The chain combines TRBV7-9 with TRBJ2-7, with D unresolved. The germline gives CDR1 SEHNR, CDR2 FQNEAQ (reference sequence). The CDR3 is 14 amino acids. Between the trimmed V and J ends, which lost 1 base and 4 bases, there was a span of 11 bases. The chain's CDR3 is CASSLGHTAYEQYF. DNA of the CDR3: TGTGCCAGCAGCTTAGGACACACGGCGTACGAGCAGTACTTC.

The chain employs TRBV29-1 and TRBJ2-7; 8 bases fit TRBD2. The ends lost 6 bases at V and 0 bases at J; junction bases unmatched: 10. Germline CDR1 and CDR2: SQVTM and ANQGSEA. The length of the CDR3 is 15 residues. The CDR3 nucleotides are TGCAGCGTGGCGGGGGGAGTTATGTCCTCCTACGAGCAGTACTTC. This translates into CSVAGGVMSSYEQYF.

The rearrangement links TRBV7-3 to TRBJ2-1, with TRBD2 matching over 8 bases. Germline loops: CDR1 SGHTA, CDR2 FQGTGA. V lost 5 bases and J lost 6; bases outside the gene matches: 6. This CDR3 has 14 residues. CDR3 residues: CASSPLAGGNEQFF. In DNA form, the CDR3 reads TGTGCCAGCAGCCCTTTGGCGGGGGGCAATGAGCAGTTCTTC.

This clone was observed once. This sequence joins TRBV7-8 and TRBJ1-5, with 8 bases lining up with TRBD1. The CDR3 totals 16 residues. Per germline, CDR1 SGHVS and CDR2 FQNEAQ. V was clipped by 3 bases and J by 5 bases; unmatched bases: 9. DNA for the CDR3: TGTGCCAGCAGCTTTGGGCGACAGGGGTCCGATCAGCCCCAGCATTTT. Translating gives CASSFGRQGSDQPQHF.

The chain links TRBV30 to TRBJ1-2; D possibly corresponds to TRBD1 (5 bases). Trimming left V 0 bases short and J 6 bases short, with 8 bases between. The germline V gene has CDR1 GTSNPN and CDR2 SVGIG (reference sequence). The CDR3 has 12 amino acids. The CDR3: CAWSVGAHGYTF. CDR3 coding DNA: TGTGCCTGGAGTGTAGGGGCGCATGGCTACACCTTC.

Here the CDR3 DNA reads TGTGCCAGCAGCTCTCGGGCGGAAGACGGTCAGCCCCAGCATTTT. This gives the protein CASSSRAEDGQPQHF. The chain couples TRBV2 to TRBJ1-5, with D uncertain. V was clipped by 6 bases and J by 6 bases, with 18 bases between them. CDR1 and CDR2 (germline): SNHLY, FYNNEI. The CDR3 spans 15 residues.

This clone has a single count. The V and J genes are TRBV27 and TRBJ1-5; no reliable D call. CDR1 MNHEY and CDR2 SMNVEV come from the germline V gene (reference sequence). The ends were cut back, 0 bases at V and 1 base at J, with 7 bases in the middle. The CDR3 spans 15 residues. In DNA, the CDR3 is TGTGCCAGCAGTTTATCAAAAGGGAGCAATCAGCCCCAGCATTTT. Translating it yields CASSLSKGSNQPQHF.

There are a few counts of this clone. The rearrangement joins TRBV10-1 to TRBJ1-1; unclear D gene. The CDR3 is made up of 10 amino acids. Trimming took 6 bases from V and 10 from J, leaving 9 bases between them. CDR1 WNHNN and CDR2 SYGVQD come from the germline V gene (reference sequence). CDR3 residues: CASRSRGAFF. In DNA form, the CDR3 reads TGCGCCAGCAGGTCCCGGGGAGCTTTCTTT.

This clone was seen a handful of times. This chain uses TRBV27 with TRBJ2-5; D tentatively fits TRBD1 or TRBD2 (5 bases each). The germline V and J ends were trimmed by 5 bases and 2 bases, with 9 bases remaining between them. CDR3 size: 13 residues. Germline CDR1 and CDR2: MNHEY and SMNVEV (reference sequence). This CDR3 reads CASSPEGQETQYF. CDR3 DNA sequence: TGTGCCAGCAGTCCCGAGGGGCAAGAGACCCAGTACTTC.